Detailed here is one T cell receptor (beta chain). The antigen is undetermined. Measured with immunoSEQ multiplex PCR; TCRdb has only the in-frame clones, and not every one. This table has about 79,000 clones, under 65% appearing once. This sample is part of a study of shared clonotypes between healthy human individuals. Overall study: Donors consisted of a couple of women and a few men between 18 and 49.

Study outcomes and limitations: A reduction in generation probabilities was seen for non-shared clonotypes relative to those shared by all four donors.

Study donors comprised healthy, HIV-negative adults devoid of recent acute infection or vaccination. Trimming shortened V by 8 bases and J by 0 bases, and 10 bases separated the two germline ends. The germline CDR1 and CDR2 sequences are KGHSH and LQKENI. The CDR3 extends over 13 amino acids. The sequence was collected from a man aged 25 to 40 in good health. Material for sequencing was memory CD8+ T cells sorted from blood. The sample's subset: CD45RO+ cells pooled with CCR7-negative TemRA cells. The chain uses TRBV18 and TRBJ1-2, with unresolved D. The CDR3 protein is CASADGANYGYTF. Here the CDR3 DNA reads TGTGCCAGCGCGGACGGAGCTAACTATGGCTACACCTTC.